One sample yielded the 18 T cell receptor beta chains listed below, sequenced in a study of OX40 agonist ivuxolimab in advanced cancers. Assay: immunoSEQ multiplex PCR; the TCRdb copy retains only in-frame clones and omits some. The table has about 89,000 clones, around 83% seen once; the top ten hold 6.5%. The source was CD4+ or CD8+ T cells sorted from blood, collected in a trial of the OX40 agonist ivuxolimab. These receptors all come from an adult with an advanced solid tumor such as melanoma, head and neck, liver or kidney cancer.

This rearrangement joins TRBV11-3 to TRBJ1-1, with D possibly matching TRBD1 (6 bases). V was cut by 1 base and J by 0 bases, with 9 bases left in between. There are 15 residues in the CDR3. The germline gives CDR1 SGHNT, CDR2 YENEEA. The CDR3 loop reads CASSLVGQLNTEAFF. CDR3 nucleotide sequence: TGTGCCAGCAGCTTAGTAGGACAGTTGAACACTGAAGCTTTCTTT.

This rearrangement joins TRBV6-5 to TRBJ1-2; maybe TRBD1 (6 bases). V lost 6 bases and J lost 7, with 18 bases in between. This CDR3 region has 14 residues. In germline, CDR1 is MNHEY, CDR2 SVGAGI. CDR3 coding DNA: TGTGCCAGCAGCCAGTTGGGGGGCGCGTTTGGCTACACCTTC. As protein: CASSQLGGAFGYTF.

The chain couples TRBV14 to TRBJ2-3; 8 positions agree with TRBD1. The CDR3 contains 19 residues. CDR1 is SGHDN, CDR2 FVKESK, per germline. Unmatched junction bases numbered 18, after V lost 5 bases and J lost 2 bases. The CDR3, as DNA: TGTGCCAGCAGCAATGGACAGGGAATCGCCCCGAGCCCCACAGATACGCAGTATTTT. Protein: CASSNGQGIAPSPTDTQYF.

This clone was counted at least ten times. The chain combines TRBV6-5 with TRBJ2-3; maybe TRBD1 (5 bases). The CDR3 totals 14 residues. V was trimmed by 6 bases and J by 2 bases, leaving 12 bases between them. Per germline, CDR1 MNHEY and CDR2 SVGAGI. The CDR3 sequence: CASREGAFTDTQYF. DNA of the CDR3: TGTGCCAGCAGAGAAGGGGCTTTCACAGATACGCAGTATTTT.

This clone appeared once. V is TRBV19 and J is TRBJ1-1, with D possibly matching TRBD1 (5 bases). The CDR3 length is 15 residues. Germline CDR1 is LNHDA and CDR2 is SQIVND (reference sequence). Trimming left V 3 bases short and J 4 bases short, with 15 bases between. The chain's CDR3 is CASSIMGQVTTEAFF. In nucleotides, the CDR3 is TGTGCCAGTAGTATCATGGGGCAGGTAACCACTGAAGCTTTCTTT.

This chain connects TRBV30 to TRBJ2-3; 9 bases are shared with TRBD2. In germline, CDR1 is GTSNPN, CDR2 SVGIG (reference sequence). The CDR3 contains 12 residues. V dropped 4 bases and J dropped 5; count of bases not matched to a gene: 1. In DNA form, the CDR3 reads TGTGCCTGGAATAGCGGGGGAGATACGCAGTATTTT. This sequence encodes CAWNSGGDTQYF.

The chain links TRBV7-9 to TRBJ1-1, with D unresolved. Between the trimmed V and J ends, which lost 5 bases and 4 bases, there was a span of 8 bases. CDR3 length: 12 amino acids. Per the germline V gene, CDR1 is SEHNR and CDR2 is FQNEAQ (reference sequence). CDR3 protein: CASSPRGTEAFF. CDR3 nucleotide sequence: TGTGCCAGCAGCCCACGGGGCACTGAAGCTTTCTTT.

The chain is built from TRBV5-1 and TRBJ1-3; tentative D call: TRBD1 (5 bases). From germline, CDR1 is SGHRS and CDR2 YFSETQ. The CDR3 runs 16 residues. V lost 4 bases and J lost 1, with 15 bases in between. CDR3 sequence (DNA): TGCGCCAGCAGCGTGAACCAAGACAGTTCTGGAAACACCATATATTTT. This codes for CASSVNQDSSGNTIYF.

The chain couples TRBV2 to TRBJ2-5; D possibly uses TRBD1 or TRBD2 (5 bases each). The V and J ends lost 0 bases and 5 bases respectively, with 13 bases between them. The CDR3 is 15 residues long. Germline V gives CDR1 SNHLY, CDR2 FYNNEI. CDR3 DNA: TGTGCCAGCAGTGAAGCAACGAGGGGTGTGGAGACCCAGTACTTC. Amino acids: CASSEATRGVETQYF.

The J gene is TRBJ1-2, the V gene TRBV5-5; perhaps TRBD1 as D (6 bases). The V end was cut by 1 base, the J end by 2 bases, with 18 bases between. Germline CDR1 is SGHKS and CDR2 is YYEKEE (reference sequence). The CDR3 runs 17 residues. CDR3 sequence: CASSLKGGGAPNYGYTF. The CDR3, as DNA: TGTGCCAGCAGCTTGAAGGGGGGTGGTGCACCGAACTATGGCTACACCTTC.

The chain employs TRBV5-1 and TRBJ1-2, with D perhaps matching TRBD1 (5 bases). V shed 4 bases and J shed 8 bases, with 15 bases lying between them. CDR1 SGHRS and CDR2 YFSETQ come from the germline V gene. The CDR3 is made up of 13 amino acids. Written as DNA, the CDR3 is TGCGCCAGCAGCCTTACAGGAGCCGGCGGCTACACCTTC. Translation: CASSLTGAGGYTF.

The V gene is TRBV29-1, the J gene TRBJ2-2, with 10 bases fitting TRBD1. Per germline, CDR1 SQVTM and CDR2 ANQGSEA. Losses at the gene ends were 8 bases for V and 5 bases for J; bases not matched to a gene: 8. The CDR3 totals 14 residues. The CDR3 loop reads CSFQDRGNTGELFF. The CDR3 DNA reads TGCAGCTTTCAGGACAGGGGGAATACCGGGGAGCTGTTTTTT.

The chain uses TRBV6-1 and TRBJ2-5; D is undetermined. CDR1 MNHNS and CDR2 SASEGT come from the germline V gene. The germline V and J ends were trimmed by 4 bases and 2 bases, with 11 bases remaining between them. This CDR3 comprises 14 residues. CDR3 DNA: TGTGCCAGCAGTGCGCAGGAGAGGCAAGAGACCCAGTACTTC. Amino acid sequence: CASSAQERQETQYF.

This chain connects TRBV6-5 to TRBJ2-2, with D possibly TRBD1 on 6 matching bases. With 10 bases removed from V and 0 bases from J, the gap between germline ends came to 15 bases. There are 15 residues in the CDR3. The V gene's germline CDR1 is MNHEY and CDR2 SVGAGI. CDR3 bases: TGTGCCACGCAGAGAGGACAGCCGAACACCGGGGAGCTGTTTTTT. It is translated as CATQRGQPNTGELFF.

This chain links TRBV7-2 with TRBJ2-3; TRBD2 matches 7 bases. The J segment lost 6 bases and the V segment lost 3 bases, leaving 9 bases of the junction unmatched. CDR1 SGHTA and CDR2 FQGNSA come from the germline V gene. CDR3 length equals 15 residues. The CDR3 is CASSFRGRAADTQYF. In DNA, the CDR3 is TGTGCCAGCAGCTTCCGTGGGAGGGCCGCGGATACGCAGTATTTT.

The gene calls are TRBV9 and TRBJ1-5, with TRBD1 matching 8 bases. Germline loops: CDR1 SGDLS, CDR2 YYNGEE. The CDR3 sequence is 14 residues long. V shed 3 bases and J 6 bases; nucleotides not matched to a gene: 5. CDR3 in amino acids: CASSGTGLGQPQHF. CDR3 DNA: TGTGCCAGCAGCGGGACAGGGTTAGGTCAGCCCCAGCATTTT.

The CDR3 nucleotides are TGTGCCAGCAGCTTCGGGCCAGAGGCTAACTATGGCTACACCTTC. This translates into CASSFGPEANYGYTF. The rearrangement links TRBV7-8 to TRBJ1-2; D unresolved. The germline V and J ends were trimmed by 3 bases and 0 bases, with 11 bases remaining between them. The CDR3 has 15 residues. Germline CDR1 reads SGHVS; CDR2 reads FQNEAQ.

The chain links TRBV27 to TRBJ2-7; D is possibly TRBD1 (5 bases). Trimming cost V 3 bases and J 4 bases, with 22 bases left between them. The CDR3 is 17 amino acids. Germline V lookup: CDR1 MNHEY, CDR2 SMNVEV (reference sequence). The CDR3 spells CASSLKGPAAMGYEQYF. CDR3 coding DNA: TGTGCCAGCAGTTTGAAGGGGCCGGCGGCGATGGGTTACGAGCAGTACTTC.